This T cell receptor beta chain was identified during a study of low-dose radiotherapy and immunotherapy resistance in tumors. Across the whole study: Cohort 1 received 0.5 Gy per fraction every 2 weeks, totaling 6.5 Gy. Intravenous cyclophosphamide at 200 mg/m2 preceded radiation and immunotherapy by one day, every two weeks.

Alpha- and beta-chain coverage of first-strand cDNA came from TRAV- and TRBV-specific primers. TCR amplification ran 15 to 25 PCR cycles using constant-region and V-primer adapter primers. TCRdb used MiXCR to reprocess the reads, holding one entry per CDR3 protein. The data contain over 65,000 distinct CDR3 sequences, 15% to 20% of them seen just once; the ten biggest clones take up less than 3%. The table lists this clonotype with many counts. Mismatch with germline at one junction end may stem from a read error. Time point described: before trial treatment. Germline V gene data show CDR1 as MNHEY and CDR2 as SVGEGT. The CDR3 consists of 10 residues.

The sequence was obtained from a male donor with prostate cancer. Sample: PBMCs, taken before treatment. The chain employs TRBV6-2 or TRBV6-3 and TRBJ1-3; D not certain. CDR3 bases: TGTGCCTGCAGCTTGCGCACCATATATTTT. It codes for CACSLRTIYF.